This passage covers 20 T cell receptor beta chains from one sample sequenced in a study of T-cell reconstitution after alpha-beta-depleted transplantation in children. Using unique molecular identifiers, the investigators prepared the TCRbeta library. A single record per CDR3 protein comes from TCRdb applying MiXCR to the PCR reads. The sample contains 230,000 or so distinct CDR3 sequences, about 12% of which appear only once. Sequenced material: PBMCs from the stem cell graft donor, taken from the stem cell graft. These receptor sequences come from a human donor who donated a stem cell graft to a child with acute lymphoblastic leukemia.

In DNA, the CDR3 is TGTGCCAGCAGTTATGCCGTCTCCCTTATCATCGGGGAGCTGTTTTTT. Protein: CASSYAVSLIIGELFF. The rearrangement uses TRBV27 and TRBJ2-2; D gene uncertain. Trimming cost V 4 bases and J 7 bases, with 19 bases left between them. The CDR3 runs to 16 residues. Germline-derived CDR1 and CDR2 are MNHEY and SMNVEV (reference sequence).

A word on this clonotype: A much larger clone differs by one base, so this may be a read error. The rearrangement uses TRBV20-1 and TRBJ2-3; 7 nucleotides match TRBD1. Per germline, CDR1 DFQATT and CDR2 SNEGSKA (reference sequence). CDR3 length: 17 residues. CDR3 region: CCARDPRGLSGTDTQYF. As DNA, the CDR3 is TGCTGTGCTAGAGATCCGAGGGGGCTTTCGGGCACAGATACGCAGTATTTT.

CDR3 bases: TGTGCCAGCGGTTATCACAGTGAAAAACTGTTTTTT. The encoded protein is CASGYHSEKLFF. This chain joins TRBV12-3 or TRBV12-4 and TRBJ1-4, with D uncertain. Trimming took off 8 bases at V and 7 bases at J, with 11 bases between the two ends. CDR3 length equals 12 residues.

This clonotype was seen at least ten times. The J gene is TRBJ2-3, the V gene TRBV10-3; D is perhaps TRBD1 (6 bases). The CDR3 extends over 15 amino acids. V was trimmed by 6 bases and J by 2 bases, leaving 15 bases between them. Germline V gene data show CDR1 as ENHRY and CDR2 as SYGVKD. The CDR3 sequence: CAISPDRRITDTQYF. DNA for the CDR3: TGTGCCATCAGCCCTGACAGGAGGATCACAGATACGCAGTATTTT.

This clonotype was recorded a few times. The V gene is TRBV7-3, the J gene TRBJ2-5; 12 bases line up with TRBD2. The V gene end was trimmed by 3 bases and the J gene end by 5 bases; junction bases not matched to a gene: 1. The CDR3 loop spans 14 amino acids. Per germline, CDR1 SGHTA and CDR2 FQGTGA. The CDR3 sequence: CASSLTSGSETQYF. Here the CDR3 DNA reads TGTGCCAGCAGCTTGACTAGCGGGAGTGAGACCCAGTACTTC.

The chain uses TRBV15 and TRBJ2-3, with TRBD2 matching 7 bases. Germline CDR1 and CDR2: LNHNV and YYDKDF (reference sequence). There are 13 residues in the CDR3. Trimming took 0 bases from V and 11 from J; bases not matched to a gene: 5. DNA of the CDR3: TGTGCCACCAGCAGAGAGAGGCGGGAGAAGCAGTATTTT. Encoded protein: CATSRERREKQYF.

This clonotype was seen ten or more times. The chain links TRBV4-3 to TRBJ1-2; TRBD1 is a possible D gene (5 bases). Trimming cost V 3 bases and J 8 bases, with 10 bases left between them. The germline V gene has CDR1 LGHNA and CDR2 YSLEER. CDR3 length: 12 amino acids. CDR3 sequence reads: CASSQWGWGYTF. In DNA, the CDR3 is TGCGCCAGCAGCCAGTGGGGGTGGGGCTACACCTTC.

With regard to this clonotype: At one end the junction does not follow the germline gene, possibly because of a read error. The V call is TRBV9, the J call TRBJ2-3; 7 bases align to TRBD2. This CDR3 spans 15 amino acids. CDR1 is SGDLS, CDR2 YYNGEE, per germline. The CDR3 nucleotides are TGTGCCAGCAGCCCCTCCCGCGGGAGAACAGATACGCAGTATTTC. Its translation: CASSPSRGRTDTQYF.

This clonotype was recorded a few times. The chain carries TRBV10-3 and TRBJ2-5; D ambiguous. Germline CDR1 and CDR2: ENHRY and SYGVKD. V shed 3 bases and J shed 5 bases, with 19 bases lying between them. The CDR3 covers 16 residues. Written as DNA, the CDR3 is TGTGCCATCAGTGAATTTCATACCCCCGTGGGGGAGACCCAGTACTTC. Its protein product is CAISEFHTPVGETQYF.

This clonotype was detected ten times or more. This chain uses TRBV27 with TRBJ1-1, with 7 bases that match TRBD1. Germline V gene data show CDR1 as MNHEY and CDR2 as SMNVEV (reference sequence). The CDR3 extends over 17 amino acids. V gave up 2 bases and J gave up 0 bases; unmatched junction bases: 9. The CDR3, as DNA: TGTGCCAGCAGTTTAAGGGGACAGCGTGTAATGAACACTGAAGCTTTCTTT. Amino acid sequence: CASSLRGQRVMNTEAFF.

This clonotype was seen many times. The V gene is TRBV20-1, the J gene TRBJ2-2; 9 bases align to TRBD2. Germline lookup yields CDR1 DFQATT and CDR2 SNEGSKA (reference sequence). J was trimmed by 6 bases and V by 1 base; bases with no gene match: 3. CDR3 length equals 14 residues. The CDR3: CSARVGGGAGELFF. The CDR3 bases are TGCAGTGCTAGAGTCGGCGGGGGGGCCGGGGAGCTGTTTTTT.

The table lists this clonotype with many counts. This rearrangement joins TRBV10-3 to TRBJ2-4; D may be TRBD1 (6 bases). Germline CDR1 reads ENHRY; CDR2 reads SYGVKD. With 0 bases removed from V and 0 bases from J, the gap between germline ends came to 12 bases. The CDR3 consists of 17 residues. The CDR3 loop is CAISESGGMGAKNIQYF. As DNA, the CDR3 is TGTGCCATCAGTGAGTCTGGGGGCATGGGAGCCAAAAACATTCAGTACTTC.

This clonotype was counted at least ten times. The chain has TRBV7-2 and TRBJ1-2, with 8 bases lining up with TRBD1. In germline, CDR1 is SGHTA, CDR2 FQGNSA. Trimming removed 6 bases from V and 8 bases from J; junction bases left unmatched: 5. The CDR3 has 12 amino acids. The CDR3 nucleotides are TGTGCCAGCAGTCGGACAGGGTACGGCTACACCTTC. Protein sequence: CASSRTGYGYTF.

Ten or more counts support this clonotype. The rearrangement uses TRBV25-1 and TRBJ2-3, with 8 nucleotides matching TRBD1. The CDR3 has 14 residues. Trimming removed 5 bases from V and 2 bases from J; junction bases left unmatched: 3. Germline CDR1 reads MGHDK; CDR2 reads SYGVNS. CDR3 coding DNA: TGTGCCAGCAGTAGGACAGGGATCACAGATACGCAGTATTTT. This codes for CASSRTGITDTQYF.

This clonotype was detected ten times or more. The rearrangement links TRBV5-1 to TRBJ2-7; D remains ambiguous. Per germline, CDR1 SGHRS and CDR2 YFSETQ. The ends were cut back, 0 bases at V and 2 bases at J, with 9 bases in the middle. The CDR3 is 14 residues long. The DNA of the CDR3 is TGCGCCAGCAGCTTGGAGCAGGAAACCTACGAGCAGTACTTC. Translated, it gives CASSLEQETYEQYF. The full variable domain, completed using reference TRBV5-1 and TRBJ2-7, is KAGVTQTPRYLIKTRGQQVTLSCSPISGHRSVSWYQQTPGQGLQFLFEYFSETQRNKGNFPGRFSGRQFSNSRSEMNVSTLELGDSALYLCASSLEQETYEQYFGPGTRLTVT.

This clonotype was recorded many times. This chain joins TRBV2 and TRBJ2-7, with TRBD2 as a possible D gene (6 bases). This CDR3 region has 13 residues. V was shortened by 4 bases and J by 9 bases, with 16 bases between the two germline ends. Germline V gives CDR1 SNHLY, CDR2 FYNNEI. In nucleotides, the CDR3 is TGTGCCAGCAGTGGCAGGGCGTCCGGGGGGCAGTACTTC. It is translated as CASSGRASGGQYF.

In this sample, this clonotype turned up many times. This chain joins TRBV7-8 and TRBJ2-1; D not resolved. The CDR3 runs to 12 residues. Germline assignment: CDR1 SGHVS and CDR2 FQNEAQ. V was pared by 6 bases and J by 9 bases, with 12 bases between. For the CDR3, the DNA is TGTGCCAGCAGTTCTCCCCGAGGTGAGCAGTTCTTC. Its protein product is CASSSPRGEQFF. Based on the CDR3 plus reference TRBV7-8 and TRBJ2-1, the full variable domain is GAGVSQSPRYKVAKRGQDVALRCDPISGHVSLFWYQQALGQGPEFLTYFQNEAQLDKSGLPSDRFFAERPEGSVSTLKIQRTQQEDSAVYLCASSSPRGEQFFGPGTRLTVL.

The table lists this clonotype with a few counts. The V call is TRBV5-6, the J call TRBJ1-4; D not certain. Trimming cost V 0 bases and J 0 bases, with 9 bases left between them. The CDR3 is 16 residues long. Per the germline V gene, CDR1 is SGHDT and CDR2 is YYEEEE. In DNA, the CDR3 is TGTGCCAGCAGCTTGGTGCGGAGGACAACTAATGAAAAACTGTTTTTT. Translation: CASSLVRRTTNEKLFF.

Only a few counts were recorded for this clonotype. The genes are TRBV7-2 and TRBJ1-2; D is uncertain. V dropped 0 bases and J dropped 5 bases, with 13 bases sitting between them. Germline assignment: CDR1 SGHTA and CDR2 FQGNSA. This CDR3 comprises 15 residues. The CDR3 spells CASSLALGDTYGYTF. For the CDR3, the DNA is TGTGCCAGCAGCTTAGCGCTGGGCGACACTTATGGCTACACCTTC.

The V call is TRBV20-1, the J call TRBJ2-1; a possible D gene is TRBD2 (5 bases). Trimming stripped 1 base from V and 11 bases from J, with 18 bases between. CDR3 length equals 14 residues. Germline V gene lookup returns CDR1 DFQATT and CDR2 SNEGSKA (reference sequence). CDR3 amino acids: CSARGTGRPGKQFF. The CDR3 DNA sequence: TGCAGTGCTAGAGGTACGGGAAGACCCGGGAAGCAGTTCTTC.